This T cell receptor (beta chain) was found in a study of early T cells in non-severe SARS-CoV-2 infection (dated by TCRdb to 2020 to 2023). The study in broad terms: Because TCR sequencing was done on bulk RNA from unsorted whole blood, the alpha and beta chains could not be paired.

This was a case-control study nested in a cohort of healthcare workers in London, UK, who had nasopharyngeal swab PCR tests and blood samples taken every week. Between 23 and 31 March 2020, the week of the UK lockdown, healthcare workers were enrolled and then followed up weekly for as long as 16 weeks. Study-wide conclusions, independent of this receptor: Matching against VDJdb was skewed toward anti-spike CD8 responses, likely underestimated virus-specific expansions, and missed private and CD4 specificities.

The library relied on 5' RACE. Sequencing took place on a NextSeq 500. Unique molecular identifiers were attached to individual cDNA molecules in the TCR library protocol so that sequencing error and PCR bias could be corrected. Both TCR alpha and beta chains were sequenced, and tight co-correlation was observed between alpha and beta sequence abundances in each sample. The study's own analysis went as follows. Decombinator V4 was used to perform V gene, J gene and CDR3 annotation of TCR sequences. Expanded TCRs were defined as changing significantly between any two time points under a Poisson model with p below 0.0001. Abundances of TCRs were expressed as counts per million after normalisation to the total number of TCRs sequenced in each sample. VDJdb, accessed on 1 November 2021, was searched for TCRs annotated for CMV, EBV and SARS-CoV-2, and TCRs annotated for more than one antigen were excluded. TCRdb reprocessed the public reads (quality trimming at Q25 with fastp, clone calling with MiXCR) and kept in-frame beta chains. Records with the same CDR3 protein are collapsed into one entry carrying the most frequent genes and DNA. V and J calls and clone size were set by TCRdb, not the authors. The sample profile shows 90,000 to 120,000 distinct CDR3 sequences; 8.5% to 14% of them were found once. The ten largest clones capture roughly 7.1% of the sample.

This clonotype has a count of ten or more. The antigen this receptor binds is unknown. No base qualities exist here, and no much larger clone lies one base off it. The TCR sequence derives from an adult who was a healthcare worker with PCR-confirmed SARS-CoV-2 infection or an uninfected control (not recorded which). The sequencing sample was made of whole blood.

The base sequence is TGTGCCAGCAGCCAGGAAGAAGTTGAGGGTTACTCCTACAATGAGCAGTTCTTC. Its protein reads: CASSQEEVEGYSYNEQFF. The chain uses TRBV3-1 and TRBJ2-1; TRBD2 is a possible D gene, resting on 5 matching bases. The CDR3 numbers 18 residues from cysteine through phenylalanine. The kept DNA is CDR3 alone, 54 bases in frame from the first base. Between the V and J ends, shortened by 3 bases and 0 bases respectively, the junction contains 18 bases. The germline V gene (reference sequence) supplies CDR1 LGHDT and CDR2 YNNKEL.